These T cell receptor beta chains were read from a single sample in a study of beta chain features in type 1 diabetes. TCRdb's copy holds only in-frame clones and misses some; the assay was immunoSEQ multiplex PCR. The sample has 130,000 to 150,000 clones, roughly 50% seen once. Sequences were obtained from Tregs from blood. Source of these receptors: a man aged 18 to 29 in good health. CDR3s include the opening cysteine and the closing phenylalanine or tryptophan. The D gene is left open where the match is weak. Some rows have no size entry. The others give once, few or many, or a class for an expanded clone.

-	TRBV9	-	TRBJ2-7	TGTGCCAGCAGCGCACAAACAGGGGGGGTTCGGAACGAGCAGTACTTC	CASSAQTGGVRNEQYF
-	TRBV7-6	-	TRBJ1-1	TGTGCCAGCAGCTTCCCAGGGACTCCAGCTTTCTTT	CASSFPGTPAFF
few	TRBV7-2	TRBD1	TRBJ1-6	TGTGCCAGCAGCTTAGCGCGACAGGGGGCTGGTTCACCCCTCCACTTT	CASSLARQGAGSPLHF
-	TRBV18	TRBD1	TRBJ2-1	TGTGCCAGCTCACCACCGCACGGACAGGGGGGGGATGAGCAGTTCTTC	CASSPPHGQGGDEQFF
once	TRBV4-3	TRBD2	TRBJ2-5	TGCGCCAGCAGCCAAGCGGGAGGGTGGGGAGAGACCCAGTACTTC	CASSQAGGWGETQYF
-	TRBV29-1	TRBD1	TRBJ1-5	TGCAGCGTTTCGGGACAGGGGGGGAATCAGCCCCAGCATTTT	CSVSGQGGNQPQHF
-	TRBV27	TRBD1	TRBJ2-5	TGTGCCAGCAGTCCGAGACAGGGGAGGGAGACCCAGTACTTC	CASSPRQGRETQYF
-	TRBV7-2	-	TRBJ1-2	TGTGCCAGCAGCCCAATCGGGGGAGGGGGCTACACCTTC	CASSPIGGGGYTF
-	TRBV5-1	-	TRBJ2-3	TGCGCCAGCAGCTCGACAGGTCCTCTTATGGATACGCAGTATTTT	CASSSTGPLMDTQYF
-	TRBV9	TRBD1	TRBJ2-1	TGTGCCAGCAGCGTAAGTCGACAGGGGGTTGGGAATGAGCAGTTCTTC	CASSVSRQGVGNEQFF
few	TRBV5-1	TRBD1	TRBJ2-5	TGCGCCAGCAGCCCTAGGGACAGGGGCCTGGCCCAGTACTTC	CASSPRDRGLAQYF
-	TRBV7-8	-	TRBJ2-2	TGTGCCAGCAGGAATCGGGAGTCCGTCGCGGGGGAGCTGTTTTTT	CASRNRESVAGELFF
-	TRBV28	-	TRBJ1-1	TGTGCCAGCAGTGCACAGGGCAGAAACACTGAAGCTTTCTTT	CASSAQGRNTEAFF
-	TRBV7-2	-	TRBJ2-3	TGTGCCAGCAGCCCCCGAGGCGGGGTTGGCACAGATACGCAGTATTTT	CASSPRGGVGTDTQYF
-	TRBV6-4	-	TRBJ2-1	TGTGCCAGCAGTGACGGAGCAGGGCGATACAATGAGCAGTTCTTC	CASSDGAGRYNEQFF
few	TRBV28	-	TRBJ1-4	TGTGCCAGCAATAGGGGTGACGAAAAACTGTTTTTT	CASNRGDEKLFF
-	TRBV28	TRBD1	TRBJ1-1	TGTGCCAGCCTAACAGGGGGCGAATCGAACACTGAAGCTTTCTTT	CASLTGGESNTEAFF
-	TRBV27	-	TRBJ1-5	TGTGCCAGCAGTTTGGGGGGGTGGCAGCCCCAGCATTTT	CASSLGGWQPQHF
few	TRBV20-1	TRBD1	TRBJ1-2	TGCAGTGCCGGGACAGGGGCCGGCTACACCTTC	CSAGTGAGYTF
few	TRBV5-1	-	TRBJ2-7	TGCGCCAGCAGCAGTGAGGGGGTCCGGGGAGAGCAGTACTTC	CASSSEGVRGEQYF
-	TRBV7-2	TRBD1	TRBJ1-1	TGTGCCAGCAGCGCCGACAGGGTGGTTGCTTTCTTT	CASSADRVVAFF
-	TRBV6-5	-	TRBJ2-1	TGTGCCAGCAGTTACCGTGGGGGGGCGCGCAATGAGCAGTTCTTC	CASSYRGGARNEQFF
-	TRBV2	TRBD1	TRBJ1-1	TGTGCCAGCAGGGTGGACAGGGACACTGAAGCTTTCTTT	CASRVDRDTEAFF
-	TRBV5-1	-	TRBJ2-7	TGCGCCAGCAGCTTTGGCCCCGAGCAGTACTTC	CASSFGPEQYF
-	TRBV2	-	TRBJ2-2	TGTGCCAGCAGTGCAGGGGAAGGCCTAGGGAACACCGGGGAGCTGTTTTTT	CASSAGEGLGNTGELFF
-	TRBV30	TRBD2	TRBJ2-3	TGTGCCTGGAGATTAGTGGGGACTAGCCCAGATACGCAGTATTTT	CAWRLVGTSPDTQYF
-	TRBV9	TRBD2	TRBJ2-2	TGTGCCAGCAAAGCTAGCGGGGGGTACGCGAACACCGGGGAGCTGTTTTTT	CASKASGGYANTGELFF
-	TRBV7-3	-	TRBJ1-2	TGTGCCAGCAGCTTAATGTCCGGTGGTGGTGGCTACACCTTC	CASSLMSGGGGYTF
-	TRBV10-3	-	TRBJ2-1	TGTGCCATCAGAGGGGTAGGATGGACGAGTGAGCAGTTCTTC	CAIRGVGWTSEQFF